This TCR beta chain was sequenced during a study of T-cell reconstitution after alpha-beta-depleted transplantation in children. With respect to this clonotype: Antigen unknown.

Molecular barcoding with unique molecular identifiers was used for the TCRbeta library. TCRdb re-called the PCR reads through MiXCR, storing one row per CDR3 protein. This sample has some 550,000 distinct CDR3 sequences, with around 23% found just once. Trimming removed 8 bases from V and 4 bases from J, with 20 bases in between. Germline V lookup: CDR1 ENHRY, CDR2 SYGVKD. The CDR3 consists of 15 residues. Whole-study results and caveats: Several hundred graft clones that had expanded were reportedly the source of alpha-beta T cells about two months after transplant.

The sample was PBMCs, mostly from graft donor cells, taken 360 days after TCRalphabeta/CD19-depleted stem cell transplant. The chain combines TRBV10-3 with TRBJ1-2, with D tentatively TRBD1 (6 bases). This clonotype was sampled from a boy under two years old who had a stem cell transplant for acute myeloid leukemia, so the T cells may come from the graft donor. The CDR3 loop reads CAIQNRGATGYGYTF. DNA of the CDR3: TGTGCCATCCAGAATCGGGGGGCTACAGGCTATGGCTACACCTTC.